The T cell receptor beta chain described here comes from a study of shared clonotypes between healthy human individuals. Study-wide context: A donor's plate count was three for CD4 naive and three for CD4 memory; CD8 naive had two and CD8 memory one.

Trimming removed 3 bases from V and 2 bases from J, with 11 bases in between. Germline lookup yields CDR1 GTSNPN and CDR2 SVGIG (reference sequence). CDR3 length: 14 residues. Using immunoSEQ multiplex PCR, the repertoire was profiled, and TCRdb retains in-frame clones only, with some absent. The table has over a million clones, approximately 80% seen once. All the donors were Caucasian adults who lived in Nashville, Tennessee. This rearrangement joins TRBV30 to TRBJ2-1; D gene uncertain. Input material: memory CD4+ T cells from PBMCs. Regarding subset: CD45RA-negative fraction. The receptor was derived from a young man in good health. Some clones in this sample may be carry-over from other donors' samples. The CDR3 DNA sequence: TGTGCCTGGAGGTTGAGGACGGCCTACAATGAGCAGTTCTTC. Its translation is CAWRLRTAYNEQFF. Full variable domain (remainder filled in from reference TRBV30 and TRBJ2-1): SQTIHQWPATLVQPVGSPLSLECTVEGTSNPNLYWYRQAAGRGLQLLFYSVGIGQISSEVPQNLSASRPQDRQFILSSKKLLLSDSGFYLCAWRLRTAYNEQFFGPGTRLTVL.